This TCR beta chain appears in the sequencing data of a study of OX40 agonist ivuxolimab in advanced cancers. Looking at the study overall: Ivuxolimab, an agonistic anti-OX40 (CD134) antibody, was given to patients. Study-wide points: Both CD4+ and CD8+ T cell populations in blood had undergone clonal expansion by week 6 at 0.1 to 3.0 mg/kg.

V was shortened by 8 bases and J by 8 bases, with 18 bases between the two germline ends. In germline, CDR1 is MNHEY, CDR2 SMNVEV (reference sequence). This CDR3 has 13 amino acids. In regard to this clone: Antigen specificity is unknown.

Method: immunoSEQ multiplex PCR; TCRdb's copy keeps in-frame clones and lacks some. The sample shows 34,000 or so clones, about 86% of them seen only once. The clonotype was recovered from an adult with an advanced solid tumor such as melanoma, head and neck, liver or kidney cancer. V is TRBV27 and J is TRBJ1-2; TRBD1 is a possible D gene (6 bases). This specimen consisted of CD4+ or CD8+ T cells sorted from blood, obtained in a trial of the OX40 agonist ivuxolimab. CDR3 sequence reads: CASHSTAGEGYTF. CDR3 nucleotide sequence: TGTGCCAGCCACTCAACGGCAGGGGAAGGCTACACCTTC.